These 3 T cell receptor beta chains were all obtained from the same sample, sequenced in a study of cytomegalovirus exposure and HLA in healthy donors. Primers included in the PCR were 60 Vbeta and 13 Jbeta primers. The assay was immunoSEQ multiplex PCR, and TCRdb's table has in-frame clones only and misses some. The data include 130,000 or so clones; the top ten clones carry roughly 2%. The sequenced sample was PBMCs. These receptor sequences come from a woman between 55 and 75 years old in good health and CMV-seronegative.

This rearrangement joins TRBV27 to TRBJ2-7; 9 positions match TRBD2. The CDR3 spans 16 residues. Germline CDR1 and CDR2: MNHEY and SMNVEV (reference sequence). Unmatched junction bases numbered 3, after V lost 0 bases and J lost 0 bases. The CDR3 nucleotides read TGTGCCAGCAGTTTATCGGGGACTAGCCCCTCCTACGAGCAGTACTTC. Translated: CASSLSGTSPSYEQYF.

The chain couples TRBV11-2 to TRBJ2-3; 10 nucleotides line up with TRBD2. CDR1 is SGHAT, CDR2 FQNNGV, per germline. V was clipped by 1 base and J by 1 base; unmatched bases: 5. The CDR3 is 17 amino acids. The CDR3 sequence: CASSLASGRVGTDTQYF. In nucleotides, the CDR3 is TGTGCCAGCAGCTTAGCAAGCGGGAGGGTGGGCACAGATACGCAGTATTTT.

V gene TRBV2 combines with J gene TRBJ1-5; D gene uncertain. CDR1 SNHLY and CDR2 FYNNEI come from the germline V gene. This CDR3 has 17 amino acids. V was cut by 4 bases and J by 0 bases, with 16 bases left in between. CDR3 sequence reads: CASSGPPPENSNQPQHF. For the CDR3, the DNA is TGTGCCAGCAGTGGTCCCCCCCCGGAGAATAGCAATCAGCCCCAGCATTTT.